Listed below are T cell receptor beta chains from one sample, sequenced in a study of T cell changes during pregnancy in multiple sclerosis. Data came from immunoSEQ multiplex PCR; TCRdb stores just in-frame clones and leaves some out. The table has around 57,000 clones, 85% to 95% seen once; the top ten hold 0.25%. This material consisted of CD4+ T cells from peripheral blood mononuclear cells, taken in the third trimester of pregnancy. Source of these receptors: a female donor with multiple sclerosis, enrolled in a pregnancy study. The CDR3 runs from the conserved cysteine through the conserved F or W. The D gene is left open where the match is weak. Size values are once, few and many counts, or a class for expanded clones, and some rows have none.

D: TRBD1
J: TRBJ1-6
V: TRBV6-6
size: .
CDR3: CASRLYRGRDSPLHF
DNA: TGTGCCAGCAGGCTTTACAGGGGGAGGGATTCACCCCTCCACTTT

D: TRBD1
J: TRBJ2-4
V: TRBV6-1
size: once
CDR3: CASSEAGGENIQYF
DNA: TGTGCCAGCAGTGAAGCAGGGGGCGAAAACATTCAGTACTTC

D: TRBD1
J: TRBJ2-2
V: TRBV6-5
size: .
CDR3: CASSSRDRSNTGELFF
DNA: TGTGCCAGCAGTTCCCGGGACAGATCGAACACCGGGGAGCTGTTTTTT

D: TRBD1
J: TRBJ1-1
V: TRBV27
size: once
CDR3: CASSLQGTGTEAFF
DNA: TGTGCCAGCAGTTTACAGGGGACAGGGACTGAAGCTTTCTTT

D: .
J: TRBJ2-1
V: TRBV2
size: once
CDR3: CASSEVSSYNEQFF
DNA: TGTGCCAGCAGTGAGGTGAGCTCCTACAATGAGCAGTTCTTC

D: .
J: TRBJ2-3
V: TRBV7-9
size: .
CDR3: CASSFPRLVEWKDTQYF
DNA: TGTGCCAGCAGCTTCCCTAGACTAGTAGAGTGGAAAGATACGCAGTATTTT

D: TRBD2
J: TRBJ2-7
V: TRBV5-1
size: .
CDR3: CASSPRRGGPGEQYF
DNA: TGCGCCAGTTCCCCTAGGCGGGGAGGGCCAGGGGAGCAGTACTTC

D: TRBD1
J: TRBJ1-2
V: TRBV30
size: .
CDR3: CAWTSFRPGQGYKDYGYTF
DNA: TGTGCCTGGACTAGTTTCAGACCGGGACAGGGTTATAAGGACTATGGCTACACCTTC

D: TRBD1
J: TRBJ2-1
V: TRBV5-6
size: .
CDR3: CASSLPGQAYEQFF
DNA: TGTGCCAGCAGCTTGCCGGGACAGGCCTATGAGCAGTTCTTC

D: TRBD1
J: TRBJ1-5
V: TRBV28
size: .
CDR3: CASRGSDRGGNQPQHF
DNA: TGTGCCAGCAGGGGATCGGACAGGGGAGGCAATCAGCCCCAGCATTTT

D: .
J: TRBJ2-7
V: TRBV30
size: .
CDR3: CAWSFSGGEQYF
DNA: TGTGCCTGGAGTTTCAGCGGAGGCGAGCAGTACTTC

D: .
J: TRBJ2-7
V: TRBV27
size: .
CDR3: CASSFGAGAYEQYF
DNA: TGTGCCAGCAGTTTCGGAGCGGGTGCCTACGAGCAGTACTTC

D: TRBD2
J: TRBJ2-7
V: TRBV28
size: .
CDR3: CASSLLVAGEAYEQYF
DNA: TGTGCCAGCAGTTTATTAGTAGCGGGTGAGGCTTACGAGCAGTACTTC

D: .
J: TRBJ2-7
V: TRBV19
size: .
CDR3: CASRPLAQGPEQYF
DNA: TGTGCCAGTAGGCCCCTGGCCCAGGGCCCCGAGCAGTACTTC

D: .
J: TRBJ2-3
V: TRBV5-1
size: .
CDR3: CASSLDGWTDTQYF
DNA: TGCGCCAGCAGCTTGGACGGGTGGACAGATACGCAGTATTTT

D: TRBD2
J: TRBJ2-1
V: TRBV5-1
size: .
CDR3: CASSLRGGGPHEQFF
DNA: TGCGCCAGCAGCTTGCGGGGGGGAGGGCCCCATGAGCAGTTCTTC

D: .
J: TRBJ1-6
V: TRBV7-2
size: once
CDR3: CASSLDVGSNSPLHF
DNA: TGTGCCAGCAGCTTAGATGTCGGGTCCAATTCACCCCTCCACTTT

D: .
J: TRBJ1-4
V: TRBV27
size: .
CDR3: CASRGSQRYEKLFF
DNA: TGTGCCAGCAGGGGGAGTCAGAGGTATGAAAAACTGTTTTTT

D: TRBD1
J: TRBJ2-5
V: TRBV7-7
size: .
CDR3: CASSRDRQETQYF
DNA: TGTGCCAGCAGCCGGGACAGACAAGAGACCCAGTACTTC

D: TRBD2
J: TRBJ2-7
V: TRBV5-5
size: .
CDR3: CASSRQAGEVGYEQYF
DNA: TGTGCCAGCAGTCGTCAGGCGGGGGAGGTCGGGTACGAGCAGTACTTC

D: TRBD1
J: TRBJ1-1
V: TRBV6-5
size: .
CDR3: CASSFLRGKAFF
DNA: TGTGCCAGCAGTTTCCTCAGGGGGAAAGCTTTCTTT

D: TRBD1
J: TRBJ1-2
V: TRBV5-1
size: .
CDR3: CASSPEPRGVTGGGYGYTF
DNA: TGCGCCAGCAGCCCGGAACCGAGGGGGGTGACAGGGGGCGGCTATGGCTACACCTTC

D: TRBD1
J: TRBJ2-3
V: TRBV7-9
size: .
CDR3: CASSRHAGGVDTDTQYF
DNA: TGTGCCAGCAGTCGACACGCAGGGGGCGTCGACACAGATACGCAGTATTTT

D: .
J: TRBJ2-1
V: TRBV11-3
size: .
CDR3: CASSLPDYNEQFF
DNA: TGTGCCAGCAGCTTACCAGACTACAATGAGCAGTTCTTC

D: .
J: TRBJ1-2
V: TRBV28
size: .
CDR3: CASSPVFGQGTYGYTF
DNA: TGTGCCAGCAGTCCCGTTTTCGGGCAGGGCACCTATGGCTACACCTTC

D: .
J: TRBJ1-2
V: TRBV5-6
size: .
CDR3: CASSTYRVGGYTF
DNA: TGTGCCAGCAGCACCTACAGGGTCGGTGGCTACACCTTC

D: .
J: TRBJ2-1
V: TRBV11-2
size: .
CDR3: CASTTRTSSYNEQFF
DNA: TGTGCCAGCACAACAAGGACTTCCTCCTACAATGAGCAGTTCTTC

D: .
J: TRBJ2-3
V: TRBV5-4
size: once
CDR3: CASSFSGSTDTQYF
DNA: TGTGCCAGCAGCTTTAGCGGTAGCACAGATACGCAGTATTTT

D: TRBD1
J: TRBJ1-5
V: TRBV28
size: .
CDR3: CASSFGTATSSQPQHF
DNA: TGTGCCAGCAGTTTCGGGACAGCTACTTCGTCCCAGCCCCAGCATTTT

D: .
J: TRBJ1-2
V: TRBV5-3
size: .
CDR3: CARSLAGLLAYGYTF
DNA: TGTGCCAGAAGCTTGGCAGGCTTGCTTGCCTATGGCTACACCTTC

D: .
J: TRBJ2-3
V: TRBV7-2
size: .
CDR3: CASRSAGRTDTQYF
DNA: TGTGCCAGCAGATCGGCAGGGCGCACAGATACGCAGTATTTT

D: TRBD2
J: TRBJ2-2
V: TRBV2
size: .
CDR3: CASGTTNTGELFF
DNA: TGTGCCAGCGGGACTACGAACACCGGGGAGCTGTTTTTT

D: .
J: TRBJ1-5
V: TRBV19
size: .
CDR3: CASSMQGSQPQHF
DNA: TGTGCCAGTAGTATGCAGGGGAGTCAGCCCCAGCATTTT

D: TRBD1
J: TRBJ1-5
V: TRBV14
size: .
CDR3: CASSQLQGQPQHF
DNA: TGTGCCAGCAGCCAATTACAGGGGCAGCCCCAGCATTTT

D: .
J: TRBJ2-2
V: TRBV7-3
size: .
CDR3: CASSRGRDGGELFF
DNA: TGTGCCAGCAGCAGGGGCCGTGATGGCGGGGAGCTGTTTTTT

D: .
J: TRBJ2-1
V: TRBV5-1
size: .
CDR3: CASTRVGGRNYNEQFF
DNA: TGCGCCAGCACCCGGGTGGGGGGTCGCAACTACAATGAGCAGTTCTTC